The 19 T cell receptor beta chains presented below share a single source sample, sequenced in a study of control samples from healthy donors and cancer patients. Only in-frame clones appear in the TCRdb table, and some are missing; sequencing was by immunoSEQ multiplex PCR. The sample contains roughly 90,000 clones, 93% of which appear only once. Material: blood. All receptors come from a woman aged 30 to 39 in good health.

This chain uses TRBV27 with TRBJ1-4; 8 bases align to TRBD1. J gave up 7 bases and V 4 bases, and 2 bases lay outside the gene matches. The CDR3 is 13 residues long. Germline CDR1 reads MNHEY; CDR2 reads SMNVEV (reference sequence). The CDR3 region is CASSWTGTEKLFF. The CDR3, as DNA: TGTGCCAGCAGTTGGACAGGGACTGAAAAACTGTTTTTT.

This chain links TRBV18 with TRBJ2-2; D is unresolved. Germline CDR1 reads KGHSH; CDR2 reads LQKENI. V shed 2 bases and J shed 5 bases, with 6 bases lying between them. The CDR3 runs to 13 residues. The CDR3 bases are TGTGCCAGCTCACCAAATGAAACCGGGGAGCTGTTTTTT. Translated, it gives CASSPNETGELFF. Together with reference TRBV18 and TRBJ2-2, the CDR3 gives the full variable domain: NAGVMQNPRHLVRRRGQEARLRCSPMKGHSHVYWYRQLPEEGLKFMVYLQKENIIDESGMPKERFSAEFPKEGPSILRIQQVVRGDSAAYFCASSPNETGELFFGEGSRLTVL.

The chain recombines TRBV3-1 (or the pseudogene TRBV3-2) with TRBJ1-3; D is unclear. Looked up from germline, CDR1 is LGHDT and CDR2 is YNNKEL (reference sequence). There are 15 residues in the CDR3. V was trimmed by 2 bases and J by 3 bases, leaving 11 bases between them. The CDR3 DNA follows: TGTGCCAGCAGCCAATATCGGGCTGGTGGAAACACCATATATTTT. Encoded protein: CASSQYRAGGNTIYF.

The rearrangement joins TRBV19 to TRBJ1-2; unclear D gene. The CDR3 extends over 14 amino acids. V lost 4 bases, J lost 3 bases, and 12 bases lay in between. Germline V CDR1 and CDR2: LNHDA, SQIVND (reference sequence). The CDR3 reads CASSRTDGDYGYTF. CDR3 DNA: TGTGCCAGTAGTAGGACGGACGGGGACTATGGCTACACCTTC.

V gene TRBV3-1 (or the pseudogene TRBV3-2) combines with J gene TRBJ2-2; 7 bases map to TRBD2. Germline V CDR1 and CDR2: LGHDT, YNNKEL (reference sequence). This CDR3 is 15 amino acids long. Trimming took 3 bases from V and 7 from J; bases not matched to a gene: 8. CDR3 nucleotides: TGTGCCAGCAGCCACCGGGACTATTGGAACGGGGAGCTGTTTTTT. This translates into CASSHRDYWNGELFF.

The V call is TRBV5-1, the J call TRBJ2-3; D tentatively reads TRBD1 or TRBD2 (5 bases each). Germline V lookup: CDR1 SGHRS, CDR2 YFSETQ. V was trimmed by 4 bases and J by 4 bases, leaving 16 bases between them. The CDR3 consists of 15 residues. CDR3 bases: TGCGCCAGCAGCCCTTGGGACCTCAGGTCAGATACGCAGTATTTT. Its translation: CASSPWDLRSDTQYF.

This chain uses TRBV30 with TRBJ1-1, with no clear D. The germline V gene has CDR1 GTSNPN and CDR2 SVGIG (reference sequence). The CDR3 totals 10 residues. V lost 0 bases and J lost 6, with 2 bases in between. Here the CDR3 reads CAWSVSEAFF. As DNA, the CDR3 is TGTGCCTGGAGTGTATCTGAAGCTTTCTTT.

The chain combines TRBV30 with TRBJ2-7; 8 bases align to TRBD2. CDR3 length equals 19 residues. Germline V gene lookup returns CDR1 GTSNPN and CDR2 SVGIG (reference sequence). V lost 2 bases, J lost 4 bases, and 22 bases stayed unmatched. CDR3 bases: TGTGCCTGGAGTCCACCCACCCCCTCGCATAGCGGGGTGGCTTACGAGCAGTACTTC. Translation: CAWSPPTPSHSGVAYEQYF.

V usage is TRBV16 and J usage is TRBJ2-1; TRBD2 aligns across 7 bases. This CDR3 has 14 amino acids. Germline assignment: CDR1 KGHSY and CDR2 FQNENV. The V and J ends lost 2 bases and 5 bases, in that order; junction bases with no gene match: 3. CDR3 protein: CASSQGTTHNEQFF. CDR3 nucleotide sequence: TGTGCCAGCAGCCAAGGGACTACACACAATGAGCAGTTCTTC.

The CDR3 reads CASSSRSFYEQYF. The CDR3 region has the DNA TGTGCCAGCAGCTCGAGATCGTTTTACGAGCAGTACTTC. This chain joins TRBV7-2 and TRBJ2-7; the D is unclear. The CDR3 consists of 13 residues. CDR1 and CDR2 (germline): SGHTA, FQGNSA. V lost 4 bases and J 4 bases, leaving 11 bases between the germline ends.

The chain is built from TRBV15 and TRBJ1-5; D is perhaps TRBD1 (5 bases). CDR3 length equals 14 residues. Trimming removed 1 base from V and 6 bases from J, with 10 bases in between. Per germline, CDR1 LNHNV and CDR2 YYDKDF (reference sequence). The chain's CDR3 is CATSRGGEGQPQHF. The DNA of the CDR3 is TGTGCCACCAGCAGAGGAGGGGAGGGTCAGCCCCAGCATTTT.

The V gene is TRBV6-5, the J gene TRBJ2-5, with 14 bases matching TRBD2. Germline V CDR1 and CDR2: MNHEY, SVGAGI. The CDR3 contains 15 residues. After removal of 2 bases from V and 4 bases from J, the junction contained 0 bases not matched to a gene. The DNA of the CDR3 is TGTGCCAGCAGTTACGGACTAGCGGGAGGAGAGACCCAGTACTTC. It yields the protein CASSYGLAGGETQYF.

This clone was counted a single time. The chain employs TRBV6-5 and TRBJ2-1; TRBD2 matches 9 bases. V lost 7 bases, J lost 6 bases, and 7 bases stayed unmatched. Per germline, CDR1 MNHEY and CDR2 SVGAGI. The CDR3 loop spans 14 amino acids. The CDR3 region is CASIPAGGFNEQFF. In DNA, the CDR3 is TGTGCCAGCATCCCTGCGGGAGGGTTCAATGAGCAGTTCTTC.

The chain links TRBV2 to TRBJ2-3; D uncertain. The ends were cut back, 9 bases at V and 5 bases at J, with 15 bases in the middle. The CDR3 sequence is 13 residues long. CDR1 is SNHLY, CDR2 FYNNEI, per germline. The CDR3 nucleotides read TGTGCCAGTGTCCCGGATGGGGTAGATACGCAGTATTTT. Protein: CASVPDGVDTQYF.

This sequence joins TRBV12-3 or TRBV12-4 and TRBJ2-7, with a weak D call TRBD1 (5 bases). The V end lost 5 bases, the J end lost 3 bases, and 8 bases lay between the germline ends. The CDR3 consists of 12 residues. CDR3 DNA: TGTGCCAGCAGTGACAGCCGCTACGAGCAGTACTTC. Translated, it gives CASSDSRYEQYF.

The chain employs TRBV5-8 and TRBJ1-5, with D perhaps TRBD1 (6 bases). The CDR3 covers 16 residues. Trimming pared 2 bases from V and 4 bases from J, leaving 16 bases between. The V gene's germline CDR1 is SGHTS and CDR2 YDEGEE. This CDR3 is CASSFWTGAMNQPQHF. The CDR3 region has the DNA TGTGCCAGCAGCTTTTGGACGGGGGCGATGAATCAGCCCCAGCATTTT.

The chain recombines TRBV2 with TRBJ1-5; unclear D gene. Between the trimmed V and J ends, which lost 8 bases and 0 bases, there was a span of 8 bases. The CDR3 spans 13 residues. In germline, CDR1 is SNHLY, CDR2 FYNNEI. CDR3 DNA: TGTGCCAGCGGATCGAATAGCAATCAGCCCCAGCATTTT. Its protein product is CASGSNSNQPQHF.

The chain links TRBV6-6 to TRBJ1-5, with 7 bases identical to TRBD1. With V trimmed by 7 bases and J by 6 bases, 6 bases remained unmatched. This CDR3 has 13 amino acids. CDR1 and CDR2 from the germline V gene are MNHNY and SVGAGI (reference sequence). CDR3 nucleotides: TGTGCCAGCACTATACAGGGGAGTCAGCCCCAGCATTTT. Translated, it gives CASTIQGSQPQHF.

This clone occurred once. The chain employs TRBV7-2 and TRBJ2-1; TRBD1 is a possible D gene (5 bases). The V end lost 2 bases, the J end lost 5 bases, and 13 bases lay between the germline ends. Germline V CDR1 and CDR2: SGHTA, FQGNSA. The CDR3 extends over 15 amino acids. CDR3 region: CASSLPTTGNNEQFF. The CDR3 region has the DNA TGTGCCAGCAGCTTACCAACCACAGGAAACAATGAGCAGTTCTTC.